This TCR beta chain comes out of a study of CD8+ T cells in alopecia areata. The germline gives CDR1 GTSNPN, CDR2 SVGIG (reference sequence). The CDR3 is 16 residues long. V lost 3 bases and J 1 base, leaving 18 bases between the germline ends. Extraction of RNA preceded its reverse transcription into cDNA, which served as the sequencing template. Sequenced by immunoSEQ multiplex PCR; TCRdb stores in-frame clones only, minus some. The repertoire includes around 140,000 clones, roughly 61% of them detected once, and around 6% sits in the top ten. The J gene is TRBJ1-1, the V gene TRBV30, with D hard to call. The starting material was CD4+ T cells sorted from blood, obtained at week 0. This TCR was sampled from a human donor with alopecia areata. CDR3 protein: CAWSAWAEGGNTEAFF. The CDR3 DNA follows: TGTGCCTGGAGCGCCTGGGCGGAAGGCGGGAACACTGAAGCTTTCTTT.